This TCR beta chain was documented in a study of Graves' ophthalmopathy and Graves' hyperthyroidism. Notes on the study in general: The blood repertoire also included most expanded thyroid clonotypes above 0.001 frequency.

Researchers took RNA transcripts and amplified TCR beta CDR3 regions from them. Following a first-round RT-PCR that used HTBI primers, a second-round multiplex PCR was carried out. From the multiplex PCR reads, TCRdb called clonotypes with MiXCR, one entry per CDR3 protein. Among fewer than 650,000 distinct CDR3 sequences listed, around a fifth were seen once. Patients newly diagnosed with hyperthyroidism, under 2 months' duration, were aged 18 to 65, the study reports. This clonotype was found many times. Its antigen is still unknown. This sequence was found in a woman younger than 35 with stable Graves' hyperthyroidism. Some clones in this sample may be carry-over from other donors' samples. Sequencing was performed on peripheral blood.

CDR3 loop: CASSLGWGPLNDSPLHF. CDR3 nucleotide sequence: TGCGCCAGCAGCTTAGGGTGGGGACCGCTAAATGATTCACCCCTCCACTTT. The chain recombines TRBV5-1 with TRBJ1-6; TRBD1 is a possible D gene (5 bases). V was shortened by 2 bases and J by 8 bases, with 20 bases between the two germline ends. The CDR3 is 17 amino acids. Germline V gene sequence: CDR1 SGHRS, CDR2 YFSETQ.